One and the same sample provided the 14 T cell receptor beta chains below, sequenced in a study of patients and donors after allogeneic stem cell transplantation. One entry per CDR3 protein results from TCRdb running MiXCR on the RT-PCR reads. The sample lists about 90,000 distinct CDR3 sequences, 45% to 50% occurring once. The sample comprised blood, either unsorted or a sorted T cell fraction (not recorded which). Source of these receptors: a human donor who was either an allogeneic HSCT recipient or a stem cell or donor lymphocyte infusion donor (not recorded which). It is not recorded whose cells these are; they may come from a transplant donor.

The sample holds many counts of this clonotype. The J gene is TRBJ2-1, the V gene TRBV24-1; the D gene could be TRBD1 or TRBD2 (5 bases each). Trimming cost V 4 bases and J 10 bases, with 13 bases left between them. The CDR3 has 13 amino acids. Germline V gene lookup returns CDR1 KGHDR and CDR2 SFDVKD. CDR3 nucleotides: TGTGCCACCAGTGAGTACGTGGGACGGGAGCAGTTCTTC. This encodes CATSEYVGREQFF.

The genes are TRBV11-2 and TRBJ2-2; D is possibly TRBD1 (5 bases). The CDR3 totals 14 residues. V lost 5 bases, J lost 5 bases, and 12 bases lay in between. Germline loops: CDR1 SGHAT, CDR2 FQNNGV. CDR3 DNA: TGTGCCAGCAGCCCAGGACAACTGACCGGGGAGCTGTTTTTT. Its protein is CASSPGQLTGELFF.

V and J are TRBV28 and TRBJ1-2; the D is unclear. The CDR3 covers 12 residues. The V gene's germline CDR1 is MDHEN and CDR2 SYDVKM. Trimming took off 2 bases at V and 8 bases at J, with 9 bases between the two ends. The CDR3 region is CASSLLLRGYTF. The CDR3 DNA is TGTGCCAGCAGTTTACTGTTACGCGGCTACACCTTC.

V and J are TRBV4-3 and TRBJ2-4; D may match TRBD1 or TRBD2 (7 bases each). The V end lost 0 bases, the J end lost 8 bases, and 14 bases lay between the germline ends. The CDR3 contains 15 residues. Germline values: CDR1 LGHNA, CDR2 YSLEER. The CDR3 coding sequence is TGCGCCAGCAGCCAAGAAGTGACAGGGAGGGACATTCAGTACTTC. Translated: CASSQEVTGRDIQYF.

In its sample, this clonotype was seen once. The V gene is TRBV10-3, the J gene TRBJ2-1, with TRBD1 identical over 9 bases. This CDR3 has 14 residues. V shed 6 bases, J shed 8 bases, and the junction held 8 bases outside the gene matches. From germline, CDR1 is ENHRY and CDR2 SYGVKD. The CDR3 DNA is TGTGCCATCAGGCACCGGGACAGGGACGATGAGCAGTTCTTC. Its protein is CAIRHRDRDDEQFF.

The chain is built from TRBV6-1 and TRBJ2-7, with TRBD2 as a possible D gene (6 bases). Germline CDR1 MNHNS, CDR2 SASEGT. This CDR3 has 15 amino acids. The V and J ends lost 0 bases and 3 bases respectively, with 12 bases between them. The CDR3 protein is CASSEAAGNLYEQYF. CDR3 coding DNA: TGTGCCAGCAGTGAAGCGGCGGGAAACCTCTACGAGCAGTACTTC.

The chain combines TRBV7-2 with TRBJ1-6, with unresolved D. Trimming left V 1 base short and J 8 bases short, with 3 bases between. This CDR3 spans 12 amino acids. Per the germline V gene, CDR1 is SGHTA and CDR2 is FQGNSA. The CDR3 loop is CASSLEYSPLHF. The CDR3 bases are TGTGCCAGCAGCTTAGAATATTCACCCCTCCACTTT.

The gene calls are TRBV28 and TRBJ2-3; maybe TRBD1 (6 bases). The V end lost 6 bases, the J end lost 4 bases, and 14 bases lay between the germline ends. Per the germline V gene, CDR1 is MDHEN and CDR2 is SYDVKM. The CDR3 has 14 amino acids. The CDR3: CASRATGFPDTQYF. CDR3 nucleotide sequence: TGTGCCAGCAGGGCCACAGGGTTTCCAGATACGCAGTATTTT.

The chain joins TRBV28 to TRBJ2-5, with D unclear. This CDR3 comprises 15 residues. Germline V gives CDR1 MDHEN, CDR2 SYDVKM. Trimming left V 5 bases short and J 5 bases short, with 18 bases between. The CDR3 reads CASSHPGRAEETQYF. CDR3 DNA sequence: TGTGCCAGCAGTCACCCTGGAAGGGCGGAGGAGACCCAGTACTTC.

This sequence joins TRBV12-3 or TRBV12-4 and TRBJ1-5; 9 bases are a match to TRBD1. The length of the CDR3 is 15 residues. V dropped 4 bases and J dropped 4; count of bases not matched to a gene: 5. The CDR3 DNA follows: TGTGCCAGCAGTTCCACAGGGGGCAGAAATCAGCCCCAGCATTTT. Encoded protein: CASSSTGGRNQPQHF.

This clonotype has more than one count but fewer than ten. V gene TRBV10-3 combines with J gene TRBJ1-1; D gene unclear. The CDR3 consists of 13 residues. Germline values: CDR1 ENHRY, CDR2 SYGVKD. V was trimmed by 3 bases and J by 4 bases, leaving 9 bases between them. The CDR3 sequence: CAISEGFATEAFF. The CDR3 DNA sequence: TGTGCCATCAGTGAAGGATTCGCCACTGAAGCTTTCTTT.

As to this clonotype: A much more abundant neighbour one base away suggests this may be a read error. This chain uses TRBV14 with TRBJ1-1; a possible D gene is TRBD1 (6 bases). The V gene's germline CDR1 is SGHDN and CDR2 FVKESK. V dropped 5 bases and J dropped 1 base, with 8 bases sitting between them. The CDR3 sequence is 13 residues long. CDR3 region: CASSVQGNTEAFF. In nucleotides, the CDR3 is TGTGCCAGCAGCGTACAGGGGAACACTGAAGCTTTCTTT.

The chain joins TRBV4-1 to TRBJ1-1, with 7 bases that match TRBD1. CDR1 is MGHRA, CDR2 YSYEKL, per germline. V shed 3 bases, J shed 6 bases, and the junction held 7 bases outside the gene matches. This CDR3 comprises 14 residues. The CDR3 reads CASSQETGRAEAFF. CDR3 bases: TGCGCCAGCAGCCAGGAGACAGGGAGGGCTGAAGCTTTCTTT.

The chain couples TRBV4-3 to TRBJ1-2; 8 positions match TRBD1. CDR3 length: 17 amino acids. Germline trimming cut 0 bases from V and 0 bases from J; bases unmatched to any gene: 6. Per the germline V gene, CDR1 is LGHNA and CDR2 is YSLEER. The CDR3 nucleotides are TGCGCCAGCAGCCAAGATCGAGGGACAGGCGCTAACTATGGCTACACCTTC. It codes for CASSQDRGTGANYGYTF.